A selection of T cell receptor beta chains follows, all from one sample in a study of T cells in Graves' hyperthyroidism and ophthalmopathy. In TCRdb, the multiplex PCR reads were re-called with MiXCR into one record per CDR3 protein. The top ten hold 34% of the sample, which has approximately 600,000 distinct CDR3 sequences, around 20% seen once. Specimen: blood. All receptors derive from a man in his thirties or forties with Graves' ophthalmopathy. Both conserved end residues are trimmed from each CDR3.

TRBJ2-1,TRBV6-1,ASSVGTLNEQF
TRBJ2-4,TRBV5-1,ASSPRQGLAKNIQY
TRBJ1-5,TRBV6-2/TRBV6-3,ASSSRDRGGDQPQH
TRBJ2-2,TRBV29-1,SVGTVLTGELF
TRBJ2-7,TRBV20-1,SVWQAGGSYEQY
TRBJ2-1,TRBV27,ASSIRDYLYNEQF
TRBJ2-7,TRBV11-2,ASSLIGGSASYEQY
TRBJ1-1,TRBV29-1,SVGPLDTEAF
TRBJ2-7,TRBV11-2,ASSPLRVERGRYEQY
TRBJ2-7,TRBV6-2/TRBV6-3,ASSDSGTDYEQY
TRBJ2-7,TRBV20-1,SARRQYEQY
TRBJ2-4,TRBV9,ASSPGQGLAKNIQY
TRBJ2-3,TRBV12-3/TRBV12-4,ASKQGSTDTQY
TRBJ2-7,TRBV6-2/TRBV6-3,AILAESSYEQY
TRBJ2-7,TRBV5-6,ASSMRVTTYEQY
TRBJ1-6,TRBV7-8,ASSLSPGGWDIGSPLH
TRBJ2-2,TRBV11-1,ASSLRTGRNTGELF
TRBJ2-1,TRBV2,ASTLSGIVQF
TRBJ1-3,TRBV11-2,ASSLTTGGRNTIY
TRBJ1-1,TRBV5-1,ASSRALGNTEAF
TRBJ1-2,TRBV12-5,ASGLVINWTARTPLGGYT
TRBJ1-1,TRBV20-1,SARIQTMNTEAF
TRBJ2-2,TRBV14,ASSQVTSGSPDKTGELF
TRBJ1-1,TRBV27,ASSQSKSQEAF
TRBJ1-1,TRBV19,ASSSRPFNTEAF
TRBJ2-7,TRBV6-2/TRBV6-3,ASSYSWDEQY
TRBJ1-4,TRBV28,ASSFIQGGNEKLF
TRBJ1-4,TRBV5-1,ASSGTGSTNEKLF
TRBJ2-7,TRBV10-2,ASSEGIYASYEQY
TRBJ2-1,TRBV6-2/TRBV6-3,ASSYSIAGFGNEQF
TRBJ2-1,TRBV4-3,ASSHLAVSSYNEQF
TRBJ2-6,TRBV7-9,ASSFTDSGANVLT
TRBJ2-1,TRBV12-3/TRBV12-4,ASSPTGPYNEQF
TRBJ2-7,TRBV20-1,SATPGRSSYEQY
TRBJ2-7,TRBV7-9,ASSFSGTGVEQY
TRBJ1-1,TRBV6-2/TRBV6-3,ASSYPLTGWDTEAF
TRBJ2-3,TRBV24-1,ATSDSRRDTQY
TRBJ1-2,TRBV2,AIDREVYGYT
TRBJ2-2,TRBV7-8,ASSLGVGRNTGELF
TRBJ2-7,TRBV7-6,ASSSTQVEQY
TRBJ1-2,TRBV29-1,SVEGGSANYGYT
TRBJ2-5,TRBV28,ASSAGTSGRPNQETQY
TRBJ1-1,TRBV6-6,ASSYSKGAVNLNTEAF
TRBJ1-1,TRBV4-1,ASSQVIRDRLNTEAF
TRBJ2-2,TRBV9,ASSPSGVLTGELF
TRBJ2-2,TRBV20-1,SAEVGQTGELF
TRBJ1-3,TRBV24-1,ATSDFRSGNTIY
TRBJ2-5,TRBV13,ASSFAGTSEQETQY
TRBJ1-3,TRBV6-1,ASSDRGTVTGNTIY
TRBJ1-5,TRBV28,ASTSGGGNQPQH
TRBJ2-1,TRBV2,ASSDRSSYNEQF
TRBJ2-3,TRBV24-1,ATSQPKVPFDRETDTQY